The text below deals with one T cell receptor (delta chain). It differs at one base from a far larger clone, so likely a read error. Other DNA sequences of this sample code for an identical CDR3. This sample stems from a study of gamma-delta chains in newborns, infants, children. Study information: Innate gammadelta T cells reportedly expand polyclonally right after birth, driven by microbial exposure, per the title.

In germline, CDR1 is GEAIGNYY, CDR2 EKD. The CDR3 contains 19 residues. TCRdb re-analyzed the reads via CATT. The sample yields about 1,400 delta-chain clones, 0.95% to 1.3% seen once. The receptor was derived from a child in good health. The chain uses TRDV2 and TRDJ1; TRDD3 matches at 11 bases. The sample consisted of blood. Here the CDR3 reads CACDLVRLGDTSYTDKLIF. For the CDR3, the DNA is TGTGCCTGTGACCTCGTACGGCTGGGGGATACTTCGTACACCGACAAACTCATCTTT.